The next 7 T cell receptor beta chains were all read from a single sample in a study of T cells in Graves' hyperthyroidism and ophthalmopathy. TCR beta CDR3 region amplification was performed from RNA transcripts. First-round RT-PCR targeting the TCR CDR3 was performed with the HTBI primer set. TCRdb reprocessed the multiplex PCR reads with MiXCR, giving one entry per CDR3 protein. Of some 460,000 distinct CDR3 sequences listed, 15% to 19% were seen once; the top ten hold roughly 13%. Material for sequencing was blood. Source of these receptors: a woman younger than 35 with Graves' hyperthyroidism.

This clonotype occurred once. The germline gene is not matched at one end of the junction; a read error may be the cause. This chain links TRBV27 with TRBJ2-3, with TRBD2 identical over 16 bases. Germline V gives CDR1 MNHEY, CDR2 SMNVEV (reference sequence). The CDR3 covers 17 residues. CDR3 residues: CASSRVGLAGGADTRYF. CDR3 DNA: TGTGCCAGCAGTCGGGTGGGACTAGCGGGGGGGGCAGATACGCGGTATTTT.

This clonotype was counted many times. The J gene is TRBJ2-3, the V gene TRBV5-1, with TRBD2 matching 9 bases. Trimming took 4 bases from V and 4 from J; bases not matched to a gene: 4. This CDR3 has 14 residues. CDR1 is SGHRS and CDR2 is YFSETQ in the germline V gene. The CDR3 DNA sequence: TGCGCCAGCAGCCGTAGCGGGAGTGCAGATACGCAGTATTTT. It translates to CASSRSGSADTQYF.

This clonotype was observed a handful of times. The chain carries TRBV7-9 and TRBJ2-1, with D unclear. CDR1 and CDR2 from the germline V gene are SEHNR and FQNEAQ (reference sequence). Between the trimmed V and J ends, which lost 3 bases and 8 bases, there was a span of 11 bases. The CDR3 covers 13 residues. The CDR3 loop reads CASSFSSWDEQFF. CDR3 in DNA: TGTGCCAGCAGCTTCTCTAGTTGGGATGAGCAGTTCTTC.

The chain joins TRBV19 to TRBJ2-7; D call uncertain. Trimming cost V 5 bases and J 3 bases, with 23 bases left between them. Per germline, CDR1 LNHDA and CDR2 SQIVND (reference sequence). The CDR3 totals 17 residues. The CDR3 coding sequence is TGTGCCAGTAGTCCCAGCCCATCCGCAGGAACCCACTACGAGCAGTACTTC. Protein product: CASSPSPSAGTHYEQYF.

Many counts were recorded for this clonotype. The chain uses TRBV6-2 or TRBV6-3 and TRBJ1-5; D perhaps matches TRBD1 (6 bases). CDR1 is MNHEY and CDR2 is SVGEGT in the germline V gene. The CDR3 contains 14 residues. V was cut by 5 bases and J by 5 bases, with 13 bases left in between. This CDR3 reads CASSDRTDDQPQHF. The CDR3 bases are TGTGCCAGCAGTGACCGGACAGACGATCAGCCCCAGCATTTT.

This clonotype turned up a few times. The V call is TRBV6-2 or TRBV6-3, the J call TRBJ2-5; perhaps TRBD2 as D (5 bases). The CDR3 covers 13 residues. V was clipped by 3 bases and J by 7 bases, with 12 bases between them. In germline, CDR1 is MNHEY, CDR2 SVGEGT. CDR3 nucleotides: TGTGCCAGCAGTTATACGTCCGGAGGGACCCAGTACTTC. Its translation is CASSYTSGGTQYF.

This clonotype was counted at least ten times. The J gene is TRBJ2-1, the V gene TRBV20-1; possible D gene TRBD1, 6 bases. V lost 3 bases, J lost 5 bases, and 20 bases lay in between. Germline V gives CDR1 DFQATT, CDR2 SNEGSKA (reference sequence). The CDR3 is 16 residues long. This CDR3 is CSARKDGQGHNNEQFF. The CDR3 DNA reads TGCAGTGCTAGGAAGGATGGGCAGGGACATAACAATGAGCAGTTCTTC.